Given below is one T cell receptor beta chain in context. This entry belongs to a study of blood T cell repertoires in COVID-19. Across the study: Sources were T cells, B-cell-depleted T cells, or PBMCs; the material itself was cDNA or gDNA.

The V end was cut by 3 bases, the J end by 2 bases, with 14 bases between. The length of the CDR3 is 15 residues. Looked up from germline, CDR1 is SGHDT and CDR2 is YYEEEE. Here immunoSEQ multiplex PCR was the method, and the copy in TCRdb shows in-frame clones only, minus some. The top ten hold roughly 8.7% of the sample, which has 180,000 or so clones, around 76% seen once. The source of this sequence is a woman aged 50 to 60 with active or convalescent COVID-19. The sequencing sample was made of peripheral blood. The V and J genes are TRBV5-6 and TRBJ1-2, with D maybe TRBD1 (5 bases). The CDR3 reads CASSSLTAANYGYTF. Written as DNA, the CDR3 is TGTGCCAGCAGCTCCTTGACAGCCGCGAACTATGGCTACACCTTC. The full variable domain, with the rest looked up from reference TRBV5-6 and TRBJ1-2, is DAGVTQSPTHLIKTRGQQVTLRCSPKSGHDTVSWYQQALGQGPQFIFQYYEEEERQRGNFPDRFSGHQFPNYSSELNVNALLLGDSALYLCASSSLTAANYGYTFGSGTRLTVV.